This T cell receptor (beta chain) was sequenced during a study of T cells expressing NK-cell markers. At the level of the study: The study drew TCR beta repertoires from sorted CD3+CD56+NKG2C+, CD3+CD56+NKG2C- and CD3+CD56-NKG2C+ T cells. Study-wide results and limits: In a handful of donors, dominant CD3+CD56+NKG2C+ clonotypes ranked among the top 10 CD8+ clonotypes.

From germline, CDR1 is SNHLY and CDR2 FYNNEI. There are 12 residues in the CDR3. With regard to this clonotype: The antigen remains undetermined.

Using the 5' RACE reads, TCRdb records one entry per CDR3 protein without DNA. The table for this sample gives a few hundred thousand distinct CDR3 sequences. This TCR was recovered from a woman aged 45-65 years in good health. Sequencing was performed on blood T cells: a sorted CD56 or NKG2C T cell subset, CD4+ or CD8+ T cells, or bulk PBMC T cells (not recorded which). The rearrangement links TRBV2 to TRBJ1-1. This CDR3 is CASSEGLGEAFF.